A single TCR beta chain is shown here with its context. It lacks a known antigen. One base away there is no much larger clone; base qualities are not given. Looking up the germline V gene (reference sequence) yields CDR1 MNHNY and CDR2 SVGAGI. V is clipped by 2 bases and J by 6 bases, and the sequence between their germline boundaries is 10 bases long. Taken from cysteine to phenylalanine, the CDR3 has 13 residues. Just the 39-base CDR3 DNA is kept, in frame starting at base 1. Patients with a history of autoimmune disease or receiving systemic immunosuppression were excluded from the trial. In every dose cohort, peripheral blood was drawn for TCR sequencing at baseline, cycle 4 day 1, and cycle 7 day 1. The samples were drawn from a first-in-human, open-label, multicenter phase I dose-escalation trial of ivuxolimab. Adults with locally advanced or metastatic melanoma, renal cell, hepatocellular, or head and neck squamous cell carcinoma were enrolled in the trial. Before TCR sequencing, CD4+ and CD8+ T cells were separately sorted from peripheral blood.

This sample was taken from a study of OX40 agonist ivuxolimab in advanced cancers. General notes on the study: The costimulatory receptor OX40 (CD134) was targeted by ivuxolimab, a fully human IgG2 agonistic monoclonal antibody. A male proportion of 70% to 90% and a mean age of 60 years, ranging from roughly 20 to 80, were recorded for the dose-escalation cohort. Partial responses occurred in three dose-escalation patients, of whom one had hepatocellular carcinoma and two had cutaneous melanoma. Intravenous ivuxolimab was administered to patients every 2 weeks at six dose levels: 0.01, 0.1, 0.3, 1.5, 3 and 10 mg/kg. Patients were allowed to have had prior anti-PD-1, anti-PD-L1 or anti-CTLA-4 therapy, and 40% of the dose-escalation patients had been treated with checkpoint inhibitors. The point of sequencing TCRbeta in the periphery was to test whether ivuxolimab changed TCR sequence diversity and drove clonal T-cell expansion. Of the approximately 53 patients in dose escalation, 19 had hepatocellular carcinoma, some 15 had melanoma, 9 had renal cell carcinoma and 9 had head and neck cancer. The paper reports the monotherapy dose-escalation portion (N ≈ 50 patients) of the phase I ivuxolimab trial.

For sequencing of the TCRbeta CDR3 region, genomic DNA was extracted from the sorted cells. TCRbeta CDR3 regions were sequenced using the immunoSEQ Assay. In TCRdb, the immuneACCESS table is reduced to in-frame sequences with V and J assigned. These tables do not hold every clone; where another copy was compared, an unresolved V gene accounts for under half, and the others remain unexplained. Recorded for this sample are 120,000 or so clones; around 95% of them occurred a single time. The ten top clones hold 0.15% to 0.17% of the sample. Paper-wide results and their limitations: Low levels of normalized T-cell clonal expansion were also seen in some patients who did not respond. Which antigens the clonally expanded peripheral T cells were specific for was not determined. Partial responders in the 0.1-3.0 mg/kg groups had among the lowest normalized peripheral clonal expansion, especially among CD8+ T cells. On average, CD8+ T cells showed more expanded clones than CD4+ T cells after ivuxolimab. At doses of 0.1 to 3.0 mg/kg, clonal expansion of both CD4+ and CD8+ T cells in blood was seen between baseline and week 6.

This chain joins TRBV6-6 to TRBJ1-2; the D gene is not confidently resolved. The source is an adult with an advanced solid tumor such as melanoma, head and neck, liver or kidney cancer. The material sequenced was CD4+ or CD8+ T cells sorted from blood, taken in a trial of the OX40 agonist ivuxolimab. The encoded CDR3 is CASSYVKEHGYTF. In nucleotide form, the sequence is TGTGCCAGCAGTTACGTCAAAGAGCATGGCTACACCTTC.